What follows are 6 T cell receptor beta chains derived from one specimen sequenced in a study of PD-1 blockade in classical Hodgkin lymphoma. Repertoires were generated with immunoSEQ multiplex PCR, while TCRdb's copy carries only in-frame clones and drops some. Counted here are over 45,000 clones, roughly 66% occurring once; the ten biggest clones make up roughly 15%. All patients experienced relapse after autologous stem cell transplantation, and brentuximab vedotin exposure was variable. The material sequenced was peripheral blood mononuclear cells (PBMCs), taken before the second cycle of nivolumab. These receptors were collected from a human donor with classical Hodgkin lymphoma.

The genes are TRBV6-6 and TRBJ1-1; D possibly corresponds to TRBD1 (5 bases). From germline, CDR1 is MNHNY and CDR2 SVGAGI (reference sequence). V lost 6 bases and J lost 6, with 11 bases in between. The CDR3 extends over 12 amino acids. For the CDR3, the DNA is TGTGCCAGCAGGGATGGGACGGCTGAAGCTTTCTTT. Protein product: CASRDGTAEAFF.

The V gene is TRBV4-3, the J gene TRBJ2-2, with no clear D. V dropped 6 bases and J dropped 4 bases, with 6 bases sitting between them. This CDR3 comprises 12 residues. The germline CDR1 and CDR2 sequences are LGHNA and YSLEER. CDR3 in amino acids: CASRGFTGELFF. The CDR3 DNA is TGCGCCAGCAGAGGGTTCACCGGGGAGCTGTTTTTT.

V and J are TRBV7-8 and TRBJ2-7; D remains ambiguous. The germline V gene encodes CDR1 SGHVS and CDR2 FQNEAQ. This CDR3 has 16 amino acids. Trimming cost V 5 bases and J 6 bases, with 23 bases left between them. CDR3 coding DNA: TGTGCCAGCAGCCCTCAACACCCGACCCCTCGTTCCGAGCAGTACTTC. This sequence encodes CASSPQHPTPRSEQYF.

The chain employs TRBV4-1 and TRBJ1-1; D is unclear. The germline V gene encodes CDR1 MGHRA and CDR2 YSYEKL. CDR3 length: 13 amino acids. The V end was cut by 4 bases, the J end by 7 bases, with 13 bases between. In DNA form, the CDR3 reads TGCGCCAGCAGCCCCCAAGAAGGGTTTGAAGCTTTCTTT. It yields the protein CASSPQEGFEAFF.

The chain employs TRBV2 and TRBJ2-4; D is possibly TRBD2 (6 bases). This CDR3 region has 12 residues. V was pared by 10 bases and J by 5 bases, with 12 bases between. CDR1 is SNHLY and CDR2 is FYNNEI in the germline V gene. The DNA for the CDR3 is TGTGCCACCAGGAGGGAGGAAAACATTCAGTACTTC. Amino acid sequence: CATRREENIQYF.

The chain joins TRBV29-1 to TRBJ1-2; D gene unclear. This CDR3 contains 16 residues. Germline CDR1 is SQVTM and CDR2 is ANQGSEA. Between the trimmed V and J ends, which lost 5 bases and 7 bases, there was a span of 26 bases. In nucleotides, the CDR3 is TGCAGCGTTAGGGCCTCCGACGGGATCGAGTTAAGTGGCTACACCTTC. It encodes CSVRASDGIELSGYTF.